The rows below give T cell receptor beta chains drawn from one sample of a study of shared T cell receptors in the human thymus. Only in-frame clones appear in the TCRdb table, and some are missing; sequencing was by immunoSEQ multiplex PCR. The sample has approximately 580,000 clones, around three quarters seen once. In addition, the sample was reused for a study of human thymus T cells.

Sequencing was carried out using thymocytes. These receptors were collected from a boy younger than two with a congenital heart defect. The CDR3 runs from the conserved cysteine through the conserved F or W. The D gene is left open where the match is weak. Clone size appears in some rows only: once, few, many, or a class for an expanded clone.

abundance: .; d_gene: TRBD1; v_gene: TRBV27; j_gene: TRBJ2-1; CDR3nt: TGTGCCAGCAGTTACAGGGGGCTTAATGAGCAGTTCTTC; CDR3aa: CASSYRGLNEQFF
abundance: .; d_gene: TRBD1; v_gene: TRBV5-6; j_gene: TRBJ2-7; CDR3nt: TGTGCCAGCAGCTTGATGTCCGCGACAGGGGGCATGTACGAGCAGTACTTC; CDR3aa: CASSLMSATGGMYEQYF
abundance: .; d_gene: .; v_gene: TRBV28; j_gene: TRBJ1-2; CDR3nt: TGTGCCAGCAGCCCCCTCCGATACAGACCTAACTATGGCTACACCTTC; CDR3aa: CASSPLRYRPNYGYTF
abundance: .; d_gene: .; v_gene: TRBV27; j_gene: TRBJ2-7; CDR3nt: TGTGCCAGCAGTCCACGGGAGGGGGCTACCTACGAGCAGTACTTC; CDR3aa: CASSPREGATYEQYF
abundance: .; d_gene: .; v_gene: TRBV6-5; j_gene: TRBJ2-2; CDR3nt: TGTGCCAGCAGAAGACCTAAGGGGCCCGGGGAGCTGTTTTTT; CDR3aa: CASRRPKGPGELFF
abundance: .; d_gene: TRBD2; v_gene: TRBV4-3; j_gene: TRBJ2-7; CDR3nt: TGCGCCAGCAGCCCTAGCGGGAGGTCCTACGAGCAGTACTTC; CDR3aa: CASSPSGRSYEQYF
abundance: .; d_gene: .; v_gene: TRBV18; j_gene: TRBJ2-3; CDR3nt: TGTGCCAGCTCACCCACGGGAACCGGGGGAGATACGCAGTATTTT; CDR3aa: CASSPTGTGGDTQYF
abundance: .; d_gene: TRBD1; v_gene: TRBV6-6; j_gene: TRBJ1-2; CDR3nt: TGTGCCAGCAGTTACCCGACAGGGGTTTATGGCTACACCTTC; CDR3aa: CASSYPTGVYGYTF
abundance: few; d_gene: .; v_gene: TRBV4-3; j_gene: TRBJ1-2; CDR3nt: TGCGCCAGCAGCCAAGCACGATACGGGGGAGCCAGGAGTAACGCTGGCTACACCTTC; CDR3aa: CASSQARYGGARSNAGYTF
abundance: .; d_gene: .; v_gene: TRBV30; j_gene: TRBJ1-3; CDR3nt: TGTGCCTGGGGACAGGGAAACACCATATATTTT; CDR3aa: CAWGQGNTIYF
abundance: once; d_gene: .; v_gene: TRBV7-9; j_gene: TRBJ1-2; CDR3nt: TGTGCCAGCAGCTTCGGGAGGACAACTAACTATGGCTACACCTTC; CDR3aa: CASSFGRTTNYGYTF
abundance: .; d_gene: .; v_gene: TRBV4-3; j_gene: TRBJ1-1; CDR3nt: TGCGCCAGCAGCCAAGAGGCAGCGGAGGACACTGAAGCTTTCTTT; CDR3aa: CASSQEAAEDTEAFF
abundance: .; d_gene: .; v_gene: TRBV7-9; j_gene: TRBJ1-2; CDR3nt: TGTGCCAGCAGCGGGGCAAGAAACTATGGCTACACCTTC; CDR3aa: CASSGARNYGYTF
abundance: .; d_gene: TRBD1; v_gene: TRBV29-1; j_gene: TRBJ1-4; CDR3nt: TGCAGCGCTCGGGACAGAGGGGGAAAACTGTTTTTT; CDR3aa: CSARDRGGKLFF
abundance: .; d_gene: .; v_gene: TRBV4-3; j_gene: TRBJ2-1; CDR3nt: TGCGCCAGCAGCCAGGTGGGAGCCGTCTACAATGAGCAGTTCTTC; CDR3aa: CASSQVGAVYNEQFF
abundance: .; d_gene: .; v_gene: TRBV9; j_gene: TRBJ1-1; CDR3nt: TGTGCCAGCAGCGTATTCGCCCGACCGGACAGTCTCACTGAAGCTTTCTTT; CDR3aa: CASSVFARPDSLTEAFF
abundance: .; d_gene: .; v_gene: TRBV29-1; j_gene: TRBJ2-3; CDR3nt: TGCAGCGCAAAGGTCCCTAGCGGCACAGATACGCAGTATTTT; CDR3aa: CSAKVPSGTDTQYF
abundance: .; d_gene: .; v_gene: TRBV6-4; j_gene: TRBJ2-2; CDR3nt: TGTGCCAGCAGTGACAGCCATAGTGACACCGGGGAGCTGTTTTTT; CDR3aa: CASSDSHSDTGELFF
abundance: .; d_gene: TRBD1; v_gene: TRBV11-3; j_gene: TRBJ1-4; CDR3nt: TGTGCCAGCAGCGGAACAGGGGCTAATGAAAAACTGTTTTTT; CDR3aa: CASSGTGANEKLFF
abundance: .; d_gene: TRBD2; v_gene: TRBV4-3; j_gene: TRBJ2-1; CDR3nt: TGCGCCAGCAGCCAAAGCCCGACACTAGCGGGAGCATGCAATGAGCAGTTCTTC; CDR3aa: CASSQSPTLAGACNEQFF
abundance: .; d_gene: TRBD2; v_gene: TRBV7-8; j_gene: TRBJ2-7; CDR3nt: TGTGCCAGCAGCTTAAATCTGGCGGGAGGGCACGAGCAGTACTTC; CDR3aa: CASSLNLAGGHEQYF
abundance: few; d_gene: TRBD1; v_gene: TRBV11-2; j_gene: TRBJ1-1; CDR3nt: TGTGCCAGCAGCTTAGAACGGGACAGCCATGAAGCTTTCTTT; CDR3aa: CASSLERDSHEAFF
abundance: .; d_gene: TRBD2; v_gene: TRBV9; j_gene: TRBJ2-5; CDR3nt: TGTGCCAGCAGCGTAGCTAGCGGGAGCCACGGGGGGGAGACCCAGTACTTC; CDR3aa: CASSVASGSHGGETQYF
abundance: .; d_gene: TRBD1; v_gene: TRBV11-3; j_gene: TRBJ1-2; CDR3nt: TGTGCCAGCAGCCTCCGGGACAGACATCCTGGCTATGGCTACACCTTC; CDR3aa: CASSLRDRHPGYGYTF
abundance: .; d_gene: .; v_gene: TRBV11-3; j_gene: TRBJ2-1; CDR3nt: TGTGCCAGCACCGGGACTTCGAACAATGAGCAGTTCTTC; CDR3aa: CASTGTSNNEQFF
abundance: .; d_gene: .; v_gene: TRBV15; j_gene: TRBJ1-1; CDR3nt: TGTGCCACCAGCAGAAGCCTCGGGGGAACTCTGAACACTGAAGCTTTCTTT; CDR3aa: CATSRSLGGTLNTEAFF
abundance: .; d_gene: TRBD2; v_gene: TRBV11-2; j_gene: TRBJ2-1; CDR3nt: TGTGCCAGCACCTTCGCGGGAGAAGAAGTCCGTGAGCAGTTCTTC; CDR3aa: CASTFAGEEVREQFF
abundance: .; d_gene: .; v_gene: TRBV28; j_gene: TRBJ2-5; CDR3nt: TGTGCCAGCAGTCCTCGGACTTTCCAAGAGACCCAGTACTTC; CDR3aa: CASSPRTFQETQYF
abundance: .; d_gene: TRBD2; v_gene: TRBV2; j_gene: TRBJ2-7; CDR3nt: TGTGCCAGCAGCCCAGATGGACTAGCGGGCCCTTCCCTCTACGAGCAGTACTTC; CDR3aa: CASSPDGLAGPSLYEQYF
abundance: .; d_gene: TRBD2; v_gene: TRBV30; j_gene: TRBJ2-2; CDR3nt: TGTGCCTGGAGTGTACTAGCGGGAGTTGCGAACACCGGGGAGCTGTTTTTT; CDR3aa: CAWSVLAGVANTGELFF
abundance: .; d_gene: .; v_gene: TRBV2; j_gene: TRBJ1-1; CDR3nt: TGCCTCAGAGGGACTGAAGCTTTCTTT; CDR3aa: CLRGTEAFF
abundance: .; d_gene: .; v_gene: TRBV11-2; j_gene: TRBJ2-7; CDR3nt: TGTGCCAGCAGCCGCTCCTACGAGCAGTACTTC; CDR3aa: CASSRSYEQYF
abundance: .; d_gene: TRBD1; v_gene: TRBV6-1; j_gene: TRBJ1-5; CDR3nt: TGTGCCAGCAGTGAATCAACAGGGGACGGGAATCAGCCCCAGCATTTT; CDR3aa: CASSESTGDGNQPQHF
abundance: .; d_gene: TRBD1; v_gene: TRBV4-2; j_gene: TRBJ1-4; CDR3nt: TGTGCCAGCAGCCATCCCTTACAGGGGCCTTCAACTAATGAAAAACTGTTTTTT; CDR3aa: CASSHPLQGPSTNEKLFF
abundance: .; d_gene: TRBD1; v_gene: TRBV27; j_gene: TRBJ1-4; CDR3nt: TGTGCCAGCAGAGGGACAGGTGCTAGTAATGAAAAACTGTTTTTT; CDR3aa: CASRGTGASNEKLFF
abundance: .; d_gene: TRBD2; v_gene: TRBV9; j_gene: TRBJ2-7; CDR3nt: TGTGCCAGCAGCCAGGGCGGGGGGTTTGGGTACGAGCAGTACTTC; CDR3aa: CASSQGGGFGYEQYF
abundance: .; d_gene: TRBD1; v_gene: TRBV6-8; j_gene: TRBJ1-1; CDR3nt: TGTGCCAGCAGTTCCGACAGGGGTAGGTACACTGAAGCTTTCTTT; CDR3aa: CASSSDRGRYTEAFF
abundance: .; d_gene: .; v_gene: TRBV4-3; j_gene: TRBJ2-5; CDR3nt: TGCGCCAGCAGCCAAGGGTCTAGGATAGGGAGGCAAGAGACCCAGTACTTC; CDR3aa: CASSQGSRIGRQETQYF
abundance: .; d_gene: .; v_gene: TRBV5-1; j_gene: TRBJ1-2; CDR3nt: TGCGCCAGCAGCGCGGGGAGAGATTATGGCTACACCTTC; CDR3aa: CASSAGRDYGYTF
abundance: .; d_gene: TRBD1; v_gene: TRBV5-6; j_gene: TRBJ2-1; CDR3nt: TGTGCCAGCAGCCCTAGACAGGGCGAGCAGTTCTTC; CDR3aa: CASSPRQGEQFF
abundance: .; d_gene: TRBD1; v_gene: TRBV12-5; j_gene: TRBJ2-7; CDR3nt: TGTGCTAGTGGTTTGGTAGGACAGGCGACCTACGAGCAGTACTTC; CDR3aa: CASGLVGQATYEQYF
abundance: few; d_gene: .; v_gene: TRBV18; j_gene: TRBJ2-3; CDR3nt: TGTGCCAGCTCACTGGACTCCCTGGCAGATACGCAGTATTTT; CDR3aa: CASSLDSLADTQYF
abundance: few; d_gene: TRBD1; v_gene: TRBV28; j_gene: TRBJ1-5; CDR3nt: TGTGCCAGCAGTTCCGACAGGGGGGGCAATCAGCCCCAGCATTTT; CDR3aa: CASSSDRGGNQPQHF
abundance: .; d_gene: TRBD1; v_gene: TRBV6-1; j_gene: TRBJ1-2; CDR3nt: TGTGCCAGCAGTGAAAGATGGGACAGCTATGGCTACACCTTC; CDR3aa: CASSERWDSYGYTF
abundance: .; d_gene: TRBD1; v_gene: TRBV29-1; j_gene: TRBJ2-1; CDR3nt: TGCAGCGTTGAACGGTCCAGAACAGGGGGTCTAGGCAATGAGCAGTTCTTC; CDR3aa: CSVERSRTGGLGNEQFF
abundance: .; d_gene: TRBD2; v_gene: TRBV28; j_gene: TRBJ2-3; CDR3nt: TGTGCCAGCAGCCCGGGACTAGCGGGAGCCCAAAGCACAGATACGCAGTATTTT; CDR3aa: CASSPGLAGAQSTDTQYF
abundance: .; d_gene: .; v_gene: TRBV28; j_gene: TRBJ2-7; CDR3nt: TGTGCCAGCACCCGAAAAAGCGGATACCTCCCCTACGAGCAGTACTTC; CDR3aa: CASTRKSGYLPYEQYF